The 11 T cell receptor beta chains below were found in one sample sequenced in a study of T-cell memory formation after mild COVID-19. TCRdb ran MiXCR on the 5' RACE reads and lists one entry per CDR3 protein. The sample shows some 340,000 distinct CDR3 sequences, 10% to 15% of them seen only once. The specimen sequenced was PBMCs or a T cell subset sorted from them (not recorded which). These receptors were collected from a man aged 18 to 35 who had mild COVID-19 (a few samples of this study predate the infection). Cell type and time point are not known.

The chain joins TRBV7-2 to TRBJ1-5; D is possibly TRBD1 (6 bases). This CDR3 is 15 amino acids long. Per the germline V gene, CDR1 is SGHTA and CDR2 is FQGNSA. Trimming stripped 4 bases from V and 6 bases from J, with 16 bases between. The CDR3 here is CASSSLGGVGQPQHF. DNA of the CDR3: TGTGCCAGCAGCTCGCTAGGGGGGGTAGGTCAGCCCCAGCATTTT.

The genes are TRBV3-1 and TRBJ1-3, with D unclear. The CDR3 spans 16 residues. The germline V and J ends were trimmed by 4 bases and 2 bases, with 15 bases remaining between them. Germline V lookup: CDR1 LGHDT, CDR2 YNNKEL (reference sequence). CDR3 coding DNA: TGTGCCAGCAGCCCCATTCGGGGTTCTGCTGGAAACACCATATATTTT. This sequence encodes CASSPIRGSAGNTIYF.

This clonotype has a handful of counts. Mismatch with germline at one junction end may stem from a read error. The chain employs TRBV11-2 and TRBJ2-1, with D possibly being TRBD1 (5 bases). Germline V lookup: CDR1 SGHAT, CDR2 FQNNGV. The CDR3 is made up of 14 amino acids. The CDR3 nucleotides read TGTGCCAGCAGATTAGTTCAGGGTTACAATGAGCAGTTCTTC. Its protein product is CASRLVQGYNEQFF.

This clonotype was seen more than once but under ten times. The chain uses TRBV5-1 and TRBJ2-3; D is possibly TRBD1 (5 bases). CDR1 SGHRS and CDR2 YFSETQ come from the germline V gene. The ends were cut back, 5 bases at V and 2 bases at J, with 12 bases in the middle. This CDR3 contains 14 residues. CDR3: CASSWGGITDTQYF. The CDR3 DNA is TGCGCCAGCAGTTGGGGCGGAATCACAGATACGCAGTATTTT.

The J gene is TRBJ2-3, the V gene TRBV11-1; a possible D gene is TRBD2 (5 bases). The CDR3 totals 15 residues. Germline V gene data show CDR1 as SGHAT and CDR2 as FQDESV (reference sequence). Trimming took 3 bases from V and 3 from J, leaving 13 bases between them. CDR3: CASSFVQRGTDTQYF. CDR3 in DNA: TGTGCCAGCAGCTTTGTACAGCGAGGGACAGATACGCAGTATTTT.

This clonotype has more than one count but fewer than ten. The V gene is TRBV7-2, the J gene TRBJ2-3; D might be TRBD1 (5 bases). The CDR3 extends over 14 amino acids. CDR1 is SGHTA, CDR2 FQGNSA, per germline. V gave up 3 bases and J gave up 2 bases, with 9 bases separating them. The CDR3 region is CASSLQGYTDTQYF. In nucleotides, the CDR3 is TGTGCCAGCAGCTTGCAGGGATACACAGATACGCAGTATTTT.

This clonotype was picked up a small number of times. The chain carries TRBV6-5 and TRBJ1-6, with D perhaps matching TRBD1 (6 bases). Germline CDR1 reads MNHEY; CDR2 reads SVGAGI. The V end was cut by 6 bases, the J end by 10 bases, with 16 bases between. The CDR3 spans 14 residues. CDR3 coding DNA: TGTGCCAGCAGGACTTACGGGGGGCGGTCACCCCTCCACTTT. Its protein product is CASRTYGGRSPLHF.

The sample holds a few counts of this clonotype. V is TRBV1 and J is TRBJ2-5. TRBV1 is assigned pseudogene status. This CDR3 has 15 residues. The CDR3 sequence: CTSSQDYQVEETQYF. Written as DNA, the CDR3 is TGCACCAGCAGCCAAGATTATCAGGTAGAAGAGACCCAGTACTTC.

The gene calls are TRBV10-3 and TRBJ1-3; D unclear. CDR1 and CDR2 (germline): ENHRY, SYGVKD. The CDR3 spans 13 residues. The ends were cut back, 10 bases at V and 4 bases at J, with 14 bases in the middle. CDR3 DNA: TGTGCCACCCGCGTGTCCCCGGGAAACACCATATATTTT. It yields the protein CATRVSPGNTIYF.

The J gene is TRBJ2-3, the V gene TRBV29-1; D remains unclear. The CDR3 is made up of 12 amino acids. Trimming removed 7 bases from V and 6 bases from J, with 14 bases in between. In germline, CDR1 is SQVTM, CDR2 ANQGSEA. CDR3 DNA: TGCAGCGCCGTCGAGGCTCGGGATACGCAGTATTTT. Translated: CSAVEARDTQYF.

This clonotype has a count of ten or more. The rearrangement uses TRBV6-2 or TRBV6-3 and TRBJ2-7, with TRBD2 matching 9 bases. V lost 5 bases and J lost 7; bases outside the gene matches: 6. CDR1 is MNHEY and CDR2 is SVGEGT in the germline V gene. The CDR3 has 13 amino acids. The CDR3: CASSAPGLAEQYV. CDR3 in DNA: TGTGCCAGCAGTGCCCCGGGACTAGCAGAGCAGTACGTC.